The 10 T cell receptor beta chains in this list originate from one sample, sequenced in a study of blood T cell repertoires in COVID-19. Generated by immunoSEQ multiplex PCR, the TCRdb table keeps only in-frame clones and is missing some. The table lists around 390,000 clones, just under 90% of them singletons, with 10% in the top ten. Sequencing used PBMCs or T cells enriched from blood (not recorded which). The receptors shown here come from a woman between 50 and 59 years old who had recovered from COVID-19.

This clone was seen more than once but under ten times. J is TRBJ1-2 and V is TRBV19, with 8 bases that match TRBD1. Trimming took 6 bases from V and 11 from J; bases not matched to a gene: 11. Germline-derived CDR1 and CDR2 are LNHDA and SQIVND (reference sequence). CDR3 length: 13 amino acids. The CDR3: CASSLQGGVLYTF. The CDR3 region has the DNA TGTGCCAGTAGCCTACAGGGGGGAGTACTATACACCTTC. The whole variable domain, filled in from reference TRBV19 and TRBJ1-2, reads DGGITQSPKYLFRKEGQNVTLSCEQNLNHDAMYWYRQDPGQGLRLIYYSQIVNDFQKGDIAEGYSVSREKKESFPLTVTSAQKNPTAFYLCASSLQGGVLYTFGSGTRLTVV.

The J gene is TRBJ1-1, the V gene TRBV5-1; a weak D match, TRBD1 (6 bases). This CDR3 comprises 17 residues. Trimming left V 5 bases short and J 0 bases short, with 20 bases between. Germline loops: CDR1 SGHRS, CDR2 YFSETQ. The CDR3 DNA is TGCGCCAGCAGATCCCAGGGGCCTTGGGGGATGAACACTGAAGCTTTCTTT. Amino acids: CASRSQGPWGMNTEAFF.

V and J are TRBV5-1 and TRBJ1-3, with TRBD1 matching 12 bases. Per the germline V gene, CDR1 is SGHRS and CDR2 is YFSETQ. The CDR3 contains 17 residues. J was trimmed by 4 bases and V by 4 bases; bases with no gene match: 9. CDR3 sequence reads: CASSGGQGAGEGNTIYF. The CDR3 DNA reads as TGCGCCAGCAGCGGGGGACAGGGGGCCGGGGAAGGAAACACCATATATTTT.

This sequence joins TRBV5-1 and TRBJ2-7, with D possibly being TRBD2 (6 bases). Trimming shortened V by 1 base and J by 5 bases, and 10 bases separated the two germline ends. This CDR3 contains 13 residues. Germline lookup yields CDR1 SGHRS and CDR2 YFSETQ. Here the CDR3 DNA reads TGCGCCAGCAGCTTGTTTCGCGGGAACGAGCAGTACTTC. Translating gives CASSLFRGNEQYF.

The rearrangement uses TRBV6-4 and TRBJ1-1; D is undetermined. The CDR3 is made up of 13 amino acids. Between the trimmed V and J ends, which lost 3 bases and 7 bases, there was a span of 12 bases. Germline lookup yields CDR1 MRHNA and CDR2 SNTAGT. The CDR3 DNA sequence: TGTGCCAGCAGTGAGAGAGCTGAGGGTGAAGCTTTCTTT. Translation: CASSERAEGEAFF.

Notes on this clone: The junction departs from germline at one end; a sequencing error may be responsible. The chain has TRBV7-2 and TRBJ2-7; the D gene is possibly TRBD1 (6 bases). Germline assignment: CDR1 SGHTA and CDR2 FQGNSA. The length of the CDR3 is 14 residues. DNA of the CDR3: TGTGCCAGCAGCTTAGAGACAGGTTCCTCCGAGCAGTACTTC. Protein: CASSLETGSSEQYF.

The rearrangement joins TRBV2 to TRBJ2-3; TRBD2 matches at 7 bases. The trim removed 1 base at V and 2 bases at J, leaving 6 bases unmatched. The CDR3 has 16 amino acids. Germline V gives CDR1 SNHLY, CDR2 FYNNEI. For the CDR3, the DNA is TGTGCCAGCAGTGAAGGACTAGCAGCCAACACAGATACGCAGTATTTT. Translating gives CASSEGLAANTDTQYF. The full variable domain, its missing parts supplied by reference TRBV2 and TRBJ2-3, is EPEVTQTPSHQVTQMGQEVILRCVPISNHLYFYWYRQILGQKVEFLVSFYNNEISEKSEIFDDQFSVERPDGSNFTLKIRSTKLEDSAMYFCASSEGLAANTDTQYFGPGTRLTVL.

The rearrangement joins TRBV19 to TRBJ2-7; maybe TRBD2 (6 bases). CDR1 LNHDA and CDR2 SQIVND come from the germline V gene (reference sequence). V was pared by 2 bases and J by 4 bases, with 12 bases between. The CDR3 consists of 14 residues. The CDR3 coding sequence is TGTGCCAGTAGTATAACCGGGGGTCAGTACGAGCAGTACTTC. Its protein product is CASSITGGQYEQYF.

The CDR3 DNA reads TGTGCCAGCAGCGACCGGGACTTGGGCACTGAAGCTTTCTTT. Protein product: CASSDRDLGTEAFF. The chain uses TRBV7-9 and TRBJ1-1, with TRBD1 as a possible D gene (5 bases). This CDR3 is 14 amino acids long. Per the germline V gene, CDR1 is SEHNR and CDR2 is FQNEAQ (reference sequence). Between the trimmed V and J ends, which lost 5 bases and 4 bases, there was a span of 14 bases.

The chain uses TRBV18 and TRBJ1-1; the match to TRBD1 covers 8 bases. V dropped 4 bases and J dropped 6; count of bases not matched to a gene: 10. The CDR3 runs to 15 residues. From germline, CDR1 is KGHSH and CDR2 LQKENI. As DNA, the CDR3 is TGTGCCAGCTCACAGCAACCTACGACAGGGGCTGAAGCTTTCTTT. This translates into CASSQQPTTGAEAFF.